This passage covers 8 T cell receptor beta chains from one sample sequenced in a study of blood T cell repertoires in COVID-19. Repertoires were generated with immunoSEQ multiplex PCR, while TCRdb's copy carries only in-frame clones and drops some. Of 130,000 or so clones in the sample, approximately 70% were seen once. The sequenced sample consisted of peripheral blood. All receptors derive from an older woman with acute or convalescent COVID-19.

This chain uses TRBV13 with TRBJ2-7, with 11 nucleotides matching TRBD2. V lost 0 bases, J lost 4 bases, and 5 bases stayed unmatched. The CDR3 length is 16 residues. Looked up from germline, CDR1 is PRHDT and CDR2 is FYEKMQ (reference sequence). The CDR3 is CASSLGAGLAVYEQYF. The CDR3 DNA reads TGTGCCAGCAGCTTAGGGGCGGGACTAGCGGTTTACGAGCAGTACTTC.

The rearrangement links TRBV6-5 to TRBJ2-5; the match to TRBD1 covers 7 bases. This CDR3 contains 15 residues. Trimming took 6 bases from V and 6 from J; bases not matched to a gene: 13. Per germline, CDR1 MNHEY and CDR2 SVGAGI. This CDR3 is CASSRTQGDKKTQYF. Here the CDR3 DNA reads TGTGCCAGCAGCCGAACCCAGGGGGATAAGAAGACCCAGTACTTC.

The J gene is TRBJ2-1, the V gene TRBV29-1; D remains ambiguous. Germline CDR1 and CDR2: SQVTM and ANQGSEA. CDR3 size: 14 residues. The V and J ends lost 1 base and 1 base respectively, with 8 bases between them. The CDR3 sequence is CSVEGARSYNEQFF. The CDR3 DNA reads TGCAGCGTTGAAGGGGCCAGGTCCTACAATGAGCAGTTCTTC.

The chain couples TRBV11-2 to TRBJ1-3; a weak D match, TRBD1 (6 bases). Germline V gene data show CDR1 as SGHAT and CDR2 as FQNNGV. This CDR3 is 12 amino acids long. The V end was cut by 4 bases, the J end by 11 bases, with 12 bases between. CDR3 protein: CASSSGTSAIYF. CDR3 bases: TGTGCCAGCAGCTCCGGGACATCCGCCATATATTTT.

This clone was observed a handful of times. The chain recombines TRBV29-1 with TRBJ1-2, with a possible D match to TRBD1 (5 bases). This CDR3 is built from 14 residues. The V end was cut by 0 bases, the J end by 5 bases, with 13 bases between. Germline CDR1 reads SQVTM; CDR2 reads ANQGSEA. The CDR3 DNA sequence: TGCAGCGTTGAAGAGGGCAGGGCAGGGTATGGCTACACCTTC. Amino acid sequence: CSVEEGRAGYGYTF.

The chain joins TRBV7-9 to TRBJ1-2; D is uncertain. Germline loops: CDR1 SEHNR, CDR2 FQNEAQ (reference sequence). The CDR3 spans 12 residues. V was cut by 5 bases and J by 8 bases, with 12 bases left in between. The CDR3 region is CASSRSEEGYTF. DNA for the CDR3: TGTGCCAGCAGCCGATCGGAGGAGGGCTACACCTTC.

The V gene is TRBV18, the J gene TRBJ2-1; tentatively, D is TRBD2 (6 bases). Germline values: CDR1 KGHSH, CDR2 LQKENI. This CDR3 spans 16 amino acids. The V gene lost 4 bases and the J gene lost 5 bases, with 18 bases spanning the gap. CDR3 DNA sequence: TGTGCCAGCTCACAACTACCGGGAGTAGCAAACAATGAGCAGTTCTTC. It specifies CASSQLPGVANNEQFF.

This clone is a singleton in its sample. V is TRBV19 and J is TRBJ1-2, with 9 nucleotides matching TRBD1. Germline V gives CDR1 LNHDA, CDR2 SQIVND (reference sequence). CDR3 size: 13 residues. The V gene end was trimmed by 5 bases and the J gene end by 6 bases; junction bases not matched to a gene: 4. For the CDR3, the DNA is TGTGCCAGTAGTCGCCGACAGGGGGATGGCTACACCTTC. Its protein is CASSRRQGDGYTF.